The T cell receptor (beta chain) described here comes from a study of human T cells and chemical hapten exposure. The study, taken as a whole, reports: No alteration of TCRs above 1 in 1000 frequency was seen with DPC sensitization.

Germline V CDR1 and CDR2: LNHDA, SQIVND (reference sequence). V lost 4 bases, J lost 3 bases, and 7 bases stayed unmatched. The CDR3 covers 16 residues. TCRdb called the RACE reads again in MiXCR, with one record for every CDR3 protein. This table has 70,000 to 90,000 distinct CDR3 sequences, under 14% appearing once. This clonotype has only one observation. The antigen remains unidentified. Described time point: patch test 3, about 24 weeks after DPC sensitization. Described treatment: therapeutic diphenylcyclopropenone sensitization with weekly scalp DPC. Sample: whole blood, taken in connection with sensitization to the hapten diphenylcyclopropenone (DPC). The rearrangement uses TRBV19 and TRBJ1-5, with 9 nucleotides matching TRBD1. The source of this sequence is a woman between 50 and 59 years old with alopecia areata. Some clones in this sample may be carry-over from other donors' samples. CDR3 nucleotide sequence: TGTGCCAGTAGTACCCCAGGGACAGGGCTCAATCAGCCCCAGCATTTT. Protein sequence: CASSTPGTGLNQPQHF.